The next 18 T cell receptor beta chains were all read from a single sample in a study of T cells in Graves' hyperthyroidism and ophthalmopathy. Authors of the study amplified TCR beta CDR3 regions from RNA transcripts. HTBI primers were employed in a first-round RT-PCR of the TCR CDR3. In TCRdb, the multiplex PCR reads were re-called with MiXCR into one record per CDR3 protein. This repertoire shows approximately 400,000 distinct CDR3 sequences, over 13% found once; its top ten account for approximately 29%. The sequencing sample was made of blood. These receptors were obtained from a man aged 45-60 years with Graves' ophthalmopathy.

J is TRBJ1-1 and V is TRBV13; TRBD1 might be the D (5 bases). The germline V and J ends were trimmed by 2 bases and 4 bases, with 11 bases remaining between them. Per germline, CDR1 PRHDT and CDR2 FYEKMQ (reference sequence). The CDR3 contains 14 residues. The CDR3 is CASSLWGSVTEAFF. CDR3 DNA sequence: TGTGCCAGCAGCTTATGGGGGTCTGTCACTGAAGCTTTCTTT.

The rearrangement uses TRBV4-1 and TRBJ2-2; TRBD2 aligns across 8 bases. Germline CDR1 and CDR2: MGHRA and YSYEKL. V dropped 5 bases and J dropped 6; count of bases not matched to a gene: 8. The CDR3 spans 15 residues. The CDR3 DNA is TGCGCCAGCAGCACTAGCGGTGCGATGCCCGGGGAGCTGTTTTTT. Translating it yields CASSTSGAMPGELFF.

Concerning this clonotype: This could be a read error, since a much larger clone is one nucleotide away. The rearrangement joins TRBV9 to TRBJ2-7; D gene uncertain. CDR3 length equals 15 residues. Per germline, CDR1 SGDLS and CDR2 YYNGEE. The V end was cut by 1 base, the J end by 2 bases, with 13 bases between. CDR3 amino acids: CASSVWVGIPYEQYF. The DNA for the CDR3 is TGTGCCAGCAGCGTATGGGTGGGGATCCCCTACGAGCAGTACTTC.

Remarks on this clonotype: An end of the junction does not agree with germline; a read error may underlie this. The genes are TRBV20-1 and TRBJ2-5, with 9 positions matching TRBD1. The length of the CDR3 is 13 residues. CDR1 is DFQATT, CDR2 SNEGSKA, per germline (reference sequence). The CDR3 DNA follows: TGCGGTGCAAAGGACAGGGGATCCGAGACCCAGTACTTC. Translating it yields CGAKDRGSETQYF.

This clonotype was seen more than once but under ten times. V gene TRBV5-1 combines with J gene TRBJ2-7, with D perhaps TRBD1 (6 bases). The CDR3 has 14 amino acids. Germline CDR1 is SGHRS and CDR2 is YFSETQ. Between the trimmed V and J ends, which lost 4 bases and 2 bases, there was a span of 13 bases. DNA for the CDR3: TGCGCCAGCAGCCAGGGACAACGTACCTACGAGCAGTACTTC. Protein: CASSQGQRTYEQYF.

There are many counts of this clonotype. This chain links TRBV14 with TRBJ1-2, with TRBD1 as a possible D gene (6 bases). Trimming removed 1 base from V and 1 base from J, with 10 bases in between. Germline CDR1 SGHDN, CDR2 FVKESK. The CDR3 has 15 amino acids. The CDR3 region is CASSQVGQHNYGYTF. CDR3 nucleotides: TGTGCCAGCAGCCAAGTCGGACAGCATAACTATGGCTACACCTTC.

This clonotype was recorded at least ten times. The J gene is TRBJ2-7, the V gene TRBV3-1; 9 nucleotides agree with TRBD2. The CDR3 extends over 17 amino acids. Germline CDR1 is LGHDT and CDR2 is YNNKEL (reference sequence). Germline trimming cut 0 bases from V and 1 base from J; bases unmatched to any gene: 7. This CDR3 is CASSQDPGSGSSYEQYF. CDR3 bases: TGTGCCAGCAGCCAAGATCCGGGTAGCGGGAGTTCCTACGAGCAGTACTTC.

This clonotype was seen many times. The rearrangement uses TRBV27 and TRBJ2-2; 9 positions match TRBD2. V trimming: 4 bases; J trimming: 3 bases; junction bases outside the gene matches: 9. Germline CDR1 is MNHEY and CDR2 is SMNVEV (reference sequence). The CDR3 is made up of 17 amino acids. The CDR3 coding sequence is TGTGCCAGCAGTTCCTCGGTAGCGGGAGTCGACACCGGGGAGCTGTTTTTT. Translated, it gives CASSSSVAGVDTGELFF.

This clonotype has ten or more counts. V gene TRBV5-6 combines with J gene TRBJ2-3; tentative D call: TRBD2 (8 bases). Trimming pared 1 base from V and 6 bases from J, leaving 15 bases between. Germline V CDR1 and CDR2: SGHDT, YYEEEE. This CDR3 region has 15 residues. CDR3 coding DNA: TGTGCCAGCAGCTTGATGGGACTAGGGGGCGATACGCAGTATTTT. Its translation is CASSLMGLGGDTQYF.

To note about this clonotype: Possible read error: a much larger clone is one base away. The chain employs TRBV20-1 and TRBJ2-7, with TRBD2 identical over 14 bases. Germline CDR1 DFQATT, CDR2 SNEGSKA (reference sequence). This CDR3 region has 15 residues. J gave up 7 bases and V 6 bases, and 11 bases lay outside the gene matches. Here the CDR3 DNA reads TGCAGTGCACTAAGACTAGCGGGAGGGCTCTATGAGCAGTACTTC. It specifies CSALRLAGGLYEQYF.

This clonotype was detected ten times or more. The J gene is TRBJ1-2, the V gene TRBV27, with 8 bases fitting TRBD1. The CDR3 loop spans 21 amino acids. V was pared by 2 bases and J by 9 bases, with 29 bases of the junction left unmatched. The germline gives CDR1 MNHEY, CDR2 SMNVEV (reference sequence). The CDR3 nucleotides read TGTGCCAGCAGTTTAAATTGGGGCAGGGGGCTTTCGTCCCGGTCCCTTCCCCGCTACACCTTC. It encodes CASSLNWGRGLSSRSLPRYTF.

V and J are TRBV27 and TRBJ2-7, with 9 bases matching TRBD1. The CDR3 consists of 14 residues. Trimming removed 5 bases from V and 6 bases from J; junction bases left unmatched: 8. The V gene's germline CDR1 is MNHEY and CDR2 SMNVEV (reference sequence). CDR3 in amino acids: CASSKIGTGREQYF. The CDR3 DNA reads as TGTGCCAGCAGTAAAATCGGGACAGGGCGCGAGCAGTACTTC.

This clonotype was found many times. The V call is TRBV2, the J call TRBJ2-2, with TRBD2 matching over 7 bases. CDR1 SNHLY and CDR2 FYNNEI come from the germline V gene. Trimming took 2 bases from V and 0 from J; bases not matched to a gene: 3. The CDR3 totals 16 residues. The CDR3 here is CASSESGVANTGELFF. CDR3 DNA sequence: TGTGCCAGCAGTGAAAGCGGGGTTGCGAACACCGGGGAGCTGTTTTTT.

This clonotype was seen repeatedly, ten times or more. The chain has TRBV12-3 or TRBV12-4 and TRBJ2-7; D call uncertain. The V gene lost 1 base and the J gene lost 2 bases, with 12 bases spanning the gap. This CDR3 is 15 amino acids long. In nucleotides, the CDR3 is TGTGCCAGCAGTTTAGGACGGGTGACCACCTACGAGCAGTACTTC. This codes for CASSLGRVTTYEQYF.

This clonotype occurred a few times. This chain connects TRBV5-1 to TRBJ1-4, with 7 bases lining up with TRBD1. Germline V lookup: CDR1 SGHRS, CDR2 YFSETQ. Trimming removed 3 bases from V and 0 bases from J; junction bases left unmatched: 5. The CDR3 runs 16 residues. This CDR3 is CASSWGQIATNEKLFF. CDR3 coding DNA: TGCGCCAGCAGCTGGGGACAGATTGCAACTAATGAAAAACTGTTTTTT.

There are a few counts of this clonotype. The chain combines TRBV28 with TRBJ2-1; D is perhaps TRBD1 (6 bases). This CDR3 comprises 16 residues. V lost 4 bases, J lost 5 bases, and 18 bases lay in between. Germline loops: CDR1 MDHEN, CDR2 SYDVKM. The CDR3 loop reads CASSYLSRTDDNEQFF. Written as DNA, the CDR3 is TGTGCCAGCAGTTATCTATCCAGGACAGACGACAATGAGCAGTTCTTC.

The chain links TRBV3-1 to TRBJ2-3; D gene uncertain. With 0 bases removed from V and 2 bases from J, the gap between germline ends came to 15 bases. The CDR3 loop spans 17 amino acids. Germline V lookup: CDR1 LGHDT, CDR2 YNNKEL (reference sequence). This CDR3 is CASSQDLPDSFTDTQYF. CDR3 coding DNA: TGTGCCAGCAGCCAAGATCTGCCAGACTCCTTCACAGATACGCAGTATTTT.

This clonotype was recorded many times. As DNA, the CDR3 is TGTGCCTGGAGGCGAGGGAACACCGGGGAGCTGTTTTTT. It encodes CAWRRGNTGELFF. V gene TRBV30 combines with J gene TRBJ2-2; D remains ambiguous. The CDR3 runs 13 residues. The germline V gene has CDR1 GTSNPN and CDR2 SVGIG (reference sequence). V was trimmed by 3 bases and J by 1 base, leaving 6 bases between them.